The next 30 T cell receptor beta chains were all read from a single sample in a study of T cells in Graves' hyperthyroidism and ophthalmopathy. Amplified regions were TCR beta CDR3 sequences from RNA transcripts. The HTBI primer set drove a first-round RT-PCR of the TCR CDR3. TCRdb re-called the multiplex PCR reads through MiXCR, storing one row per CDR3 protein. The sample holds around 600,000 distinct CDR3 sequences, approximately 14% seen once. The sequenced sample consisted of blood. The receptors originated from a woman between 45 and 60 years old with Graves' ophthalmopathy.

This chain connects TRBV19 to TRBJ1-5; D remains ambiguous. CDR1 LNHDA and CDR2 SQIVND come from the germline V gene (reference sequence). CDR3 length: 20 residues. V gave up 3 bases and J gave up 7 bases, with 31 bases separating them. The DNA for the CDR3 is TGTGCCAGTAGTATGAGGCTACTTGGCCCGGCGACCGGTTTTTTCCAGCCCCAGCATTTT. This gives the protein CASSMRLLGPATGFFQPQHF. The whole variable domain, remainder taken from reference TRBV19 and TRBJ1-5, is DGGITQSPKYLFRKEGQNVTLSCEQNLNHDAMYWYRQDPGQGLRLIYYSQIVNDFQKGDIAEGYSVSREKKESFPLTVTSAQKNPTAFYLCASSMRLLGPATGFFQPQHFGDGTRLSIL.

This clonotype was counted at least ten times. The J gene is TRBJ2-7, the V gene TRBV5-1, with 11 positions matching TRBD2. The CDR3 covers 17 residues. The V gene's germline CDR1 is SGHRS and CDR2 YFSETQ. J lost 0 bases, V lost 4 bases, and 9 bases had no gene match. This chain's CDR3 is CASSPNKLAGVSYEQYF. The CDR3 DNA reads as TGCGCCAGCAGCCCCAACAAACTAGCGGGAGTCTCCTACGAGCAGTACTTC.

This sequence joins TRBV6-1 and TRBJ1-2; D is unclear. This CDR3 is built from 12 residues. V was cut by 10 bases and J by 10 bases, with 19 bases left in between. The germline V gene has CDR1 MNHNS and CDR2 SASEGT. The CDR3 DNA follows: TGTGCCACCCTTTACCTCCCCGGAACCTACACCTTC. This encodes CATLYLPGTYTF.

This clonotype came up many times. The chain is built from TRBV19 and TRBJ1-1, with 8 bases aligning to TRBD1. Germline V gives CDR1 LNHDA, CDR2 SQIVND (reference sequence). This CDR3 spans 15 amino acids. Trimming at V came to 4 bases and at J to 0 bases, leaving 4 bases not matched to a gene. For the CDR3, the DNA is TGTGCCAGTAGTACTTACAGGGGGTTGAACACTGAAGCTTTCTTT. Its protein is CASSTYRGLNTEAFF.

This clonotype was counted at least ten times. This chain joins TRBV29-1 and TRBJ2-7; maybe TRBD2 (6 bases). The germline V and J ends were trimmed by 4 bases and 4 bases, with 14 bases remaining between them. The CDR3 extends over 13 amino acids. Germline CDR1 is SQVTM and CDR2 is ANQGSEA. The CDR3 here is CSVGSSDRYEQYF. CDR3 coding DNA: TGCAGCGTTGGGTCTAGCGATCGATACGAGCAGTACTTC.

This clonotype has a count of ten or more. CDR3 nucleotides: TGCAGTGCTAGGACGACTAGCGGCACAGATACGCAGTATTTT. Amino acids: CSARTTSGTDTQYF. V gene TRBV20-1 combines with J gene TRBJ2-3, with 8 bases matching TRBD2. Trimming at V came to 3 bases and at J to 1 base, leaving 3 bases not matched to a gene. CDR1 and CDR2 from the germline V gene are DFQATT and SNEGSKA (reference sequence). The CDR3 consists of 14 residues.

This clonotype was detected ten times or more. The chain couples TRBV29-1 to TRBJ2-1; 7 bases line up with TRBD1. CDR3 length: 14 residues. In germline, CDR1 is SQVTM, CDR2 ANQGSEA. V trimming: 6 bases; J trimming: 6 bases; junction bases outside the gene matches: 11. CDR3 sequence: CSVLYVAGGNEQFF. The CDR3 nucleotides read TGCAGCGTCCTCTACGTGGCAGGGGGCAATGAGCAGTTCTTC.

Regarding this clonotype: The junction and the germline gene differ at one end; a read error may be behind it. The genes are TRBV7-9 and TRBJ2-7; 7 bases fit TRBD1. This CDR3 is built from 12 residues. Germline V gene lookup returns CDR1 SEHNR and CDR2 FQNEAQ (reference sequence). The CDR3 protein is CASSDYTTGTEF. The CDR3 region has the DNA TGTGCCAGCAGCGACTATACTACCGGGACAGAGTTC. Looking up the rest from reference TRBV7-9 and TRBJ2-7 gives the full variable domain: DTGVSQNPRHKITKRGQNVTFRCDPISEHNRLYWYRQTLGQGPEFLTYFQNEAQLEKSRLLSDRFSAERPKGSFSTLEIQRTEQGDSAMYLCASSDYTTGTEFGPGTRLTVT.

The table lists this clonotype with a few counts. The chain recombines TRBV5-5 with TRBJ1-3; TRBD1 matches 8 bases. This CDR3 spans 18 amino acids. Germline assignment: CDR1 SGHKS and CDR2 YYEKEE (reference sequence). The V and J ends lost 4 bases and 4 bases, in that order; junction bases with no gene match: 16. The CDR3 loop reads CASSRLIKDRVMGNTIYF. CDR3 nucleotide sequence: TGTGCCAGCAGCCGACTCATAAAGGACAGGGTGATGGGAAACACCATATATTTT.

There are a few counts of this clonotype. CDR3 in DNA: TGTGCCAGCAGTTACTCGAAACTAGCGGGAGACTACGAGCAGTACTTC. It specifies CASSYSKLAGDYEQYF. The V and J genes are TRBV6-2 or TRBV6-3 and TRBJ2-7; 11 bases line up with TRBD2. Trimming removed 0 bases from V and 3 bases from J; junction bases left unmatched: 4. Germline V CDR1 and CDR2: MNHEY, SVGEGT. This CDR3 has 16 amino acids.

The chain carries TRBV29-1 and TRBJ1-3; possible D gene TRBD1, 5 bases. Germline CDR1 is SQVTM and CDR2 is ANQGSEA. The CDR3 consists of 12 residues. Trimming took 4 bases from V and 4 from J, leaving 8 bases between them. The CDR3: CSVARGGNTIYF. The CDR3 coding sequence is TGCAGCGTTGCGCGGGGCGGAAACACCATATATTTT. The variable domain in full, completed from reference TRBV29-1 and TRBJ1-3, reads SAVISQKPSRDICQRGTSLTIQCQVDSQVTMMFWYRQQPGQSLTLIATANQGSEATYESGFVIDKFPISRPNLTFSTLTVSNMSPEDSSIYLCSVARGGNTIYFGEGSWLTVV.

This clonotype was counted many times. The rearrangement uses TRBV3-1 and TRBJ2-7; D possibly matches TRBD1 or TRBD2 (7 bases each). CDR1 and CDR2 (germline): LGHDT, YNNKEL (reference sequence). V lost 0 bases to trimming and J lost 3 bases, with 15 bases between them. The CDR3 is made up of 16 amino acids. The CDR3 protein is CASSQEIGRGGYEQYF. The CDR3 nucleotides are TGTGCCAGCAGCCAAGAGATCGGCAGGGGGGGCTACGAGCAGTACTTC.

This clonotype was detected many times. The chain combines TRBV12-3 or TRBV12-4 with TRBJ2-3; 9 bases are a match to TRBD2. There are 16 residues in the CDR3. V trimming: 11 bases; J trimming: 0 bases; junction bases outside the gene matches: 12. CDR3 nucleotide sequence: TGTGCCTGCGGAGGACTAGCGCGCTCTAGCACAGATACGCAGTATTTT. Amino acid sequence: CACGGLARSSTDTQYF.

The rearrangement uses TRBV29-1 and TRBJ2-5; 8 bases agree with TRBD2. This CDR3 spans 13 amino acids. Germline assignment: CDR1 SQVTM and CDR2 ANQGSEA. The V segment lost 7 bases and the J segment 3 bases; nucleotides outside the gene matches: 7. The CDR3 DNA follows: TGCAGCGCACGGGGGGGCCGGGAAGAGACCCAGTACTTC. This sequence encodes CSARGGREETQYF. Full variable domain (outside the CDR3, taken from reference TRBV29-1 and TRBJ2-5): SAVISQKPSRDICQRGTSLTIQCQVDSQVTMMFWYRQQPGQSLTLIATANQGSEATYESGFVIDKFPISRPNLTFSTLTVSNMSPEDSSIYLCSARGGREETQYFGPGTRLLVL.

Only a few counts were recorded for this clonotype. The V gene is TRBV27, the J gene TRBJ1-2; a weak D match, TRBD1 (6 bases). Germline-derived CDR1 and CDR2 are MNHEY and SMNVEV (reference sequence). This CDR3 spans 14 amino acids. Trimming took off 3 bases at V and 5 bases at J, with 13 bases between the two ends. The CDR3 DNA reads as TGTGCCAGCAGTTTTGACAGGAGGAATTATGGCTACACCTTC. Translating it yields CASSFDRRNYGYTF.

There are many counts of this clonotype. This rearrangement joins TRBV20-1 to TRBJ1-4, with D possibly being TRBD1 (5 bases). CDR3 length: 15 amino acids. The V end was cut by 6 bases, the J end by 8 bases, with 22 bases between. The V gene's germline CDR1 is DFQATT and CDR2 SNEGSKA (reference sequence). DNA for the CDR3: TGCAGTGCCCCCGGCTGGACAACCCGGGGGGAAAAACTGTTTTTT. Its translation: CSAPGWTTRGEKLFF.

Ten or more counts support this clonotype. V gene TRBV28 combines with J gene TRBJ2-1; 10 nucleotides agree with TRBD2. Germline-derived CDR1 and CDR2 are MDHEN and SYDVKM. V shed 6 bases, J shed 7 bases, and the junction held 6 bases outside the gene matches. The CDR3 contains 14 residues. The CDR3 DNA is TGTGCCAGCAGACCGGGACTAGCGAATAATGAGCAGTTCTTC. Amino acid sequence: CASRPGLANNEQFF.

In regard to this clonotype: A clone one base away is much larger, so this may be a read error. The chain employs TRBV27 and TRBJ2-1, with 14 bases that match TRBD2. The CDR3 length is 17 residues. After removal of 3 bases from V and 12 bases from J, the junction contained 13 bases not matched to a gene. The germline V gene encodes CDR1 MNHEY and CDR2 SMNVEV (reference sequence). This CDR3 is CASSFLQAGTSGSGQFF. CDR3 DNA sequence: TGTGCCAGCAGTTTCCTACAAGCCGGGACTAGCGGGAGTGGGCAGTTCTTC.

There are a few counts of this clonotype. The chain links TRBV2 to TRBJ2-7; D is perhaps TRBD1 or TRBD2 (5 bases each). Trimming took off 7 bases at V and 5 bases at J, with 12 bases between the two ends. The CDR3 totals 12 residues. The germline V gene encodes CDR1 SNHLY and CDR2 FYNNEI. CDR3 nucleotide sequence: TGTGCCAGCAAGGGACGCATCAACGAGCAGTACTTC. This codes for CASKGRINEQYF.

This clonotype was observed a handful of times. The J gene is TRBJ1-2, the V gene TRBV19, with TRBD1 matching over 8 bases. CDR1 is LNHDA and CDR2 is SQIVND in the germline V gene (reference sequence). The CDR3 has 17 amino acids. The J segment lost 2 bases and the V segment lost 5 bases, leaving 13 bases of the junction unmatched. The CDR3 sequence: CASSDRTGRTQNYGYTF. Here the CDR3 DNA reads TGTGCCAGTAGTGATCGGACAGGGAGGACCCAAAACTATGGCTACACCTTC.

This clonotype came up many times. The rearrangement joins TRBV20-1 to TRBJ1-2; D is undetermined. This CDR3 contains 12 residues. The V gene lost 3 bases and the J gene lost 5 bases, with 10 bases spanning the gap. CDR1 is DFQATT and CDR2 is SNEGSKA in the germline V gene (reference sequence). In DNA, the CDR3 is TGCAGTGCTAGTCTGGAGTTGTATGGCTACACCTTC. Its protein is CSASLELYGYTF.

The chain employs TRBV4-2 and TRBJ2-5; possibly TRBD2 for D (5 bases). V was trimmed by 0 bases and J by 1 base, leaving 24 bases between them. The CDR3 spans 20 residues. Germline CDR1 and CDR2: LGHNA and YNFKEQ. CDR3 protein: CASSQDLSPGRGRSQETQYF. The DNA for the CDR3 is TGTGCCAGCAGCCAAGATCTCTCTCCCGGCCGCGGGCGGTCCCAAGAGACCCAGTACTTC.

V gene TRBV20-1 combines with J gene TRBJ2-7; a weak D match, TRBD2 (6 bases). Germline V gene data show CDR1 as DFQATT and CDR2 as SNEGSKA (reference sequence). The V and J ends lost 5 bases and 2 bases respectively, with 10 bases between them. CDR3 length: 12 residues. CDR3 sequence reads: CSAPGSTYEQYF. The CDR3 DNA follows: TGCAGTGCTCCCGGGAGTACCTACGAGCAGTACTTC.

This clonotype was detected many times. The J gene is TRBJ1-5, the V gene TRBV20-1; 7 nucleotides match TRBD1. CDR3 length: 14 amino acids. From germline, CDR1 is DFQATT and CDR2 SNEGSKA (reference sequence). After removal of 5 bases from V and 5 bases from J, the junction contained 9 bases not matched to a gene. The CDR3 region is CSAALQGKDQPQHF. CDR3 DNA sequence: TGCAGTGCTGCGCTACAGGGGAAGGATCAGCCCCAGCATTTT.

This clonotype was detected ten times or more. The chain joins TRBV30 to TRBJ2-7; no definite D call. This CDR3 region has 13 residues. V was shortened by 4 bases and J by 4 bases, with 14 bases between the two germline ends. Looked up from germline, CDR1 is GTSNPN and CDR2 is SVGIG (reference sequence). As DNA, the CDR3 is TGTGCCTGGAAATACCGGACGTTTTACGAGCAGTACTTC. Translating gives CAWKYRTFYEQYF.

The chain links TRBV9 to TRBJ2-3, with 7 nucleotides matching TRBD2. The junction had 4 bases not matched to a gene; V was cut back by 0 bases and J by 3 bases. The length of the CDR3 is 15 residues. Germline V lookup: CDR1 SGDLS, CDR2 YYNGEE. The CDR3 sequence: CASSVGAGQTDTQYF. The CDR3 DNA follows: TGTGCCAGCAGCGTAGGAGCGGGGCAAACAGATACGCAGTATTTT. The whole variable domain, filled in from reference TRBV9 and TRBJ2-3, reads DSGVTQTPKHLITATGQRVTLRCSPRSGDLSVYWYQQSLDQGLQFLIQYYNGEERAKGNILERFSAQQFPDLHSELNLSSLELGDSALYFCASSVGAGQTDTQYFGPGTRLTVL.

The V call is TRBV18, the J call TRBJ1-1; a possible D gene is TRBD1 (6 bases). From germline, CDR1 is KGHSH and CDR2 LQKENI. Trimming shortened V by 2 bases and J by 7 bases, and 14 bases separated the two germline ends. The CDR3 sequence is 14 residues long. CDR3 loop: CASSPVNGGDEAFF. As DNA, the CDR3 is TGTGCCAGCTCACCAGTGAATGGGGGCGATGAAGCTTTCTTT. Full variable domain (rest looked up from reference TRBV18 and TRBJ1-1): NAGVMQNPRHLVRRRGQEARLRCSPMKGHSHVYWYRQLPEEGLKFMVYLQKENIIDESGMPKERFSAEFPKEGPSILRIQQVVRGDSAAYFCASSPVNGGDEAFFGQGTRLTVV.

This clonotype appeared a few times. The rearrangement uses TRBV6-1 and TRBJ2-3; 12 bases agree with TRBD2. This CDR3 spans 16 amino acids. Germline trimming cut 7 bases from V and 2 bases from J; bases unmatched to any gene: 7. From germline, CDR1 is MNHNS and CDR2 SASEGT. The CDR3 is CASTTGLAGSTDTQYF. CDR3 sequence (DNA): TGTGCCAGCACTACGGGACTAGCGGGCTCCACAGATACGCAGTATTTT.

This clonotype was detected ten times or more. V usage is TRBV7-2 and J usage is TRBJ2-3; D call uncertain. CDR1 and CDR2 from the germline V gene are SGHTA and FQGNSA. CDR3 length: 14 amino acids. Trimming shortened V by 1 base and J by 0 bases, and 5 bases separated the two germline ends. CDR3 coding DNA: TGTGCCAGCAGCTTAGATCCTAGCACAGATACGCAGTATTTT. Its protein is CASSLDPSTDTQYF.

The rearrangement links TRBV7-3 to TRBJ1-6, with D unresolved. The V gene lost 6 bases and the J gene lost 9 bases, with 12 bases spanning the gap. CDR1 is SGHTA and CDR2 is FQGTGA in the germline V gene. The CDR3 length is 13 residues. CDR3 in amino acids: CASRLRNGSPLHF. CDR3 nucleotide sequence: TGTGCCAGCAGGCTCAGGAACGGTTCACCCCTCCACTTT.